This T cell receptor (beta chain) was found in a study of T-cell memory formation after mild COVID-19. The CDR3 has 15 amino acids. Germline lookup yields CDR1 MNHNY and CDR2 SVGAGI (reference sequence). Deletions cut 5 bases from V and 8 bases from J, with 18 bases between. Constant-segment primers and 5'RACE yielded cDNA libraries for TCR alpha and TCR beta, each carrying sample barcodes and UMIs. TCRdb itself ran the 5' RACE reads through MiXCR, one entry per CDR3 protein. The sample lists a few hundred thousand distinct CDR3 sequences; roughly 25% were seen once. The receptor's source is an adult woman who had mild COVID-19 (a few samples of this study predate the infection). Cell type and time point are not known. V gene TRBV6-6 combines with J gene TRBJ2-2, with no clear D. Sequenced input: PBMCs or a T cell subset sorted from them (not recorded which). The CDR3 loop reads CASSLESSRSGELFF. Here the CDR3 DNA reads TGTGCCAGCAGTCTAGAGAGTTCTCGGTCGGGGGAGCTGTTTTTT.